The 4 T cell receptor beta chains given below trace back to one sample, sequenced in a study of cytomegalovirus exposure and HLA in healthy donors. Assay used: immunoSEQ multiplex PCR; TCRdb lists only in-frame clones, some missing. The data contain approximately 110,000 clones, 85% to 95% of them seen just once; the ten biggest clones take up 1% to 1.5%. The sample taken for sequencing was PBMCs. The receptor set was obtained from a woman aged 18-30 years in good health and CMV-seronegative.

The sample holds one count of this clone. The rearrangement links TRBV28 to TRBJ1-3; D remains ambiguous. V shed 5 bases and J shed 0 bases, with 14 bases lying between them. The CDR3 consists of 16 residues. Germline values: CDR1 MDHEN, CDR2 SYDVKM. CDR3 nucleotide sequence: TGTGCCAGCAGTGAGATAAACTTACTCTCTGGAAACACCATATATTTT. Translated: CASSEINLLSGNTIYF.

The CDR3 here is CASSHGTSGGNEQFF. CDR3 nucleotides: TGCGCCAGCAGCCACGGGACTAGCGGGGGCAATGAGCAGTTCTTC. J is TRBJ2-1 and V is TRBV4-1, with TRBD2 matching over 14 bases. CDR1 and CDR2 from the germline V gene are MGHRA and YSYEKL. J gave up 6 bases and V 3 bases, and 1 base lay outside the gene matches. The CDR3 is 15 residues long.

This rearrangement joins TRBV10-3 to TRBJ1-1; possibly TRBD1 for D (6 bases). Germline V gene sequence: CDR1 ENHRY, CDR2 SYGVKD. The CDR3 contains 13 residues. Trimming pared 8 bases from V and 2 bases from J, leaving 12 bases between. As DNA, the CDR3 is TGTGCCATCGGCCAAGGGGGAAACACTGAAGCTTTCTTT. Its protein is CAIGQGGNTEAFF.

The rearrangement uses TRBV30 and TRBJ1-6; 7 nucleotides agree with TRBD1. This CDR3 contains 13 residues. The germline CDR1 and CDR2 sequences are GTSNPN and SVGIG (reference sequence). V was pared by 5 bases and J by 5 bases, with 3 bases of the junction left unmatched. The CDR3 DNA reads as TGTGCCTGGGGACAGGACGATAATTCACCCCTCCACTTT. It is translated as CAWGQDDNSPLHF.